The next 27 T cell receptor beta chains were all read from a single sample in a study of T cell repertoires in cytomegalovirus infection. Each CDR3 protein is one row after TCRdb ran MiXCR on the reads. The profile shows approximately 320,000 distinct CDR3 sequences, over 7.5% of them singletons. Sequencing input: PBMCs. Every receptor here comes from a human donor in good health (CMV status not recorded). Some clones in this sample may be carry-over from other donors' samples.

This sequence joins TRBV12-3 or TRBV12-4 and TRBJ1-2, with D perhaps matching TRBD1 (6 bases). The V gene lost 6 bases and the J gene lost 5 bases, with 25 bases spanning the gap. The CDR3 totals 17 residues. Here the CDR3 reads CASSPDWGKGGTYGYTF. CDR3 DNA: TGTGCCAGCAGCCCCGACTGGGGGAAAGGGGGGACTTATGGCTACACCTTC.

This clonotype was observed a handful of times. The CDR3 loop reads CATSRRTQTGELFF. CDR3 DNA: TGTGCCACCAGCAGACGGACACAAACCGGGGAGCTGTTTTTT. The rearrangement links TRBV15 to TRBJ2-2; D is possibly TRBD1 (5 bases). Between the trimmed V and J ends, which lost 2 bases and 5 bases, there was a span of 9 bases. The V gene's germline CDR1 is LNHNV and CDR2 YYDKDF (reference sequence). The CDR3 extends over 14 amino acids.

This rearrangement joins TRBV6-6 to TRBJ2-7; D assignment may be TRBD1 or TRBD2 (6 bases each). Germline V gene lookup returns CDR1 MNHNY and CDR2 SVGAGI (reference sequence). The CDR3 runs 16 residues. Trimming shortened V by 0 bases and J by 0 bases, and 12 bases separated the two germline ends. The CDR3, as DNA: TGTGCCAGCAGTTACTCTGGGGGGCCCCCCTCCTACGAGCAGTACTTC. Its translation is CASSYSGGPPSYEQYF.

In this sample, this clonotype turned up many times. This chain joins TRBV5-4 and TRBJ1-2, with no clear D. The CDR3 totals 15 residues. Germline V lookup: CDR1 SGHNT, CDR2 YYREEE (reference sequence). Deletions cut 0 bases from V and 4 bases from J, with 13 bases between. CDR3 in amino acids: CASSLAEQIRYGYTF. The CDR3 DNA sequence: TGTGCCAGCAGCTTGGCAGAACAGATCCGCTATGGCTACACCTTC.

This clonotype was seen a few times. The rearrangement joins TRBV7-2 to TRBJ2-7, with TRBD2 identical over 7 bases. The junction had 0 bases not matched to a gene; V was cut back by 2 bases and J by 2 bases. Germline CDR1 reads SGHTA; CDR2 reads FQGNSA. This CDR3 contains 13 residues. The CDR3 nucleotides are TGTGCCAGCAGCTTACTAGCGGCCTACGAGCAGTACTTC. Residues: CASSLLAAYEQYF. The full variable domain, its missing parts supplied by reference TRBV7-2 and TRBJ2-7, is GAGVSQSPSNKVTEKGKDVELRCDPISGHTALYWYRQSLGQGLEFLIYFQGNSAPDKSGLPSDRFSAERTGGSVSTLTIQRTQQEDSAVYLCASSLLAAYEQYFGPGTRLTVT.

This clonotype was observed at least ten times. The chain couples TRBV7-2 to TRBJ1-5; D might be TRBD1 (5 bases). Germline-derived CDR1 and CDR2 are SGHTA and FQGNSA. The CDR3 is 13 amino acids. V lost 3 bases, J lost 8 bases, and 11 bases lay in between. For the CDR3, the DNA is TGTGCCAGCAGCTTGGTAGGGGTAGAGCCCCAGCATTTT. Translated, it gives CASSLVGVEPQHF.

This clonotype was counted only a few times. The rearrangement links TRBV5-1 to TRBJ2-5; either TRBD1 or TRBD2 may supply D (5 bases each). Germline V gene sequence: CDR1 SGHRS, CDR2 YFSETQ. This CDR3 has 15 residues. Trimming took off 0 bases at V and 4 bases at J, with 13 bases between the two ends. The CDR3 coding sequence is TGCGCCAGCAGCTTGGGGTCTACTGGGGGAGAGACCCAGTACTTC. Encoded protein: CASSLGSTGGETQYF.

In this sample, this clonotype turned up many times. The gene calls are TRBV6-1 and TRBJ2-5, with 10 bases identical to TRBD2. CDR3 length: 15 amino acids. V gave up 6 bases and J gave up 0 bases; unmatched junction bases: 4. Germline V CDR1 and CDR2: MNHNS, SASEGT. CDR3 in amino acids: CASRNSGGYQETQYF. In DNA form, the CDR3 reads TGTGCCAGCAGAAATAGCGGGGGGTACCAAGAGACCCAGTACTTC.

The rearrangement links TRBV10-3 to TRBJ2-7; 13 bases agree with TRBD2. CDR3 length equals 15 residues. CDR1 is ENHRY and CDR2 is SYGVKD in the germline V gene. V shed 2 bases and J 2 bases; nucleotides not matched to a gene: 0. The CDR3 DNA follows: TGTGCCATCAGTGAGGGACTAGCGGGGGCCTACGAGCAGTACTTC. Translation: CAISEGLAGAYEQYF.

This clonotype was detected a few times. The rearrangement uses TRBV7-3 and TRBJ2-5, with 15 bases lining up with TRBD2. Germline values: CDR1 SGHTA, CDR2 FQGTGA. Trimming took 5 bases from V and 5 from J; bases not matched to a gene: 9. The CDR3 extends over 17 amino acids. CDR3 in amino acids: CASSPQTGTSGRETQYF. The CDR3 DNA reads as TGTGCCAGCAGCCCTCAGACCGGGACTAGCGGGAGGGAGACCCAGTACTTC.

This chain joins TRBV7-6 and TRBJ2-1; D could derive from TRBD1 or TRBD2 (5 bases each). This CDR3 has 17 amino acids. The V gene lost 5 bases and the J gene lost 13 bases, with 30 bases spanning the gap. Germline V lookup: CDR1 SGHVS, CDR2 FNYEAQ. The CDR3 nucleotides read TGTGCCAGCAGCCTAAGGGTGGGGGAGTGGTCCTACAATGTACAGTTCTTC. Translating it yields CASSLRVGEWSYNVQFF. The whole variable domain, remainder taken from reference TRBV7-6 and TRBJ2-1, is GAGVSQSPRYKVTKRGQDVALRCDPISGHVSLYWYRQALGQGPEFLTYFNYEAQQDKSGLPNDRFSAERPEGSISTLTIQRTEQRDSAMYRCASSLRVGEWSYNVQFFGPGTRLTVL.

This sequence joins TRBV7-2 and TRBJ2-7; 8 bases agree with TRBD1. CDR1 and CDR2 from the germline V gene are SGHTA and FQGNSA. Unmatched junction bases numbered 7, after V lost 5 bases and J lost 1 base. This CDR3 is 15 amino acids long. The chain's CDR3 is CASSEWGQDSYEQYF. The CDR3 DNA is TGTGCCAGCAGCGAATGGGGACAGGATTCCTACGAGCAGTACTTC.

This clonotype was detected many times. The CDR3 coding sequence is TGTGCCAGCAGCTTAGTAGCCGGGGAGCTGTTTTTT. Encoded protein: CASSLVAGELFF. V usage is TRBV11-2 and J usage is TRBJ2-2; no firm D call. Germline V gives CDR1 SGHAT, CDR2 FQNNGV. The CDR3 spans 12 residues. V was cut by 1 base and J by 6 bases, with 3 bases left in between. The entire variable domain, with the rest obtained from reference TRBV11-2 and TRBJ2-2, is as follows: EAGVAQSPRYKIIEKRQSVAFWCNPISGHATLYWYQQILGQGPKLLIQFQNNGVVDDSQLPKDRFSAERLKGVDSTLKIQPAKLEDSAVYLCASSLVAGELFFGEGSRLTVL.

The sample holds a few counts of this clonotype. The chain's CDR3 is CASTLGGWQDTQYF. The CDR3, as DNA: TGTGCCAGTACCTTGGGAGGTTGGCAAGATACGCAGTATTTT. The chain has TRBV19 and TRBJ2-3, with D perhaps TRBD2 (6 bases). CDR1 is LNHDA, CDR2 SQIVND, per germline (reference sequence). Trimming took 7 bases from V and 5 from J, leaving 16 bases between them. The CDR3 is 14 residues long.

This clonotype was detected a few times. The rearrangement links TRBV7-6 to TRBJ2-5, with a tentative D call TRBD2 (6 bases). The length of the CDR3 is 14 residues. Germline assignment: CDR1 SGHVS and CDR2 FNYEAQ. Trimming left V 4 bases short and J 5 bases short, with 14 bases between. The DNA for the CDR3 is TGTGCCAGCAGCTCCAGCGGGCTAACCGAGACCCAGTACTTC. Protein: CASSSSGLTETQYF.

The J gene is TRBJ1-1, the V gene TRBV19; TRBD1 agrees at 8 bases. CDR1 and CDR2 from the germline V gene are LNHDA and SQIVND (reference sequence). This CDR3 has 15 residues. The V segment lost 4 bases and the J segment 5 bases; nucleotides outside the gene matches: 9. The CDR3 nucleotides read TGTGCCAGTAGTACCCAGACAGGGGTTCGGACTGAAGCTTTCTTT. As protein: CASSTQTGVRTEAFF.

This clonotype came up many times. Here the CDR3 reads CATSSSTGGLSYEQYF. The CDR3 DNA reads TGTGCCACCAGCAGTTCCACAGGGGGACTTTCCTACGAGCAGTACTTC. This sequence joins TRBV15 and TRBJ2-7; TRBD1 matches at 8 bases. Trimming removed 3 bases from V and 1 base from J; junction bases left unmatched: 8. The CDR3 is 16 amino acids. Looked up from germline, CDR1 is LNHNV and CDR2 is YYDKDF (reference sequence).

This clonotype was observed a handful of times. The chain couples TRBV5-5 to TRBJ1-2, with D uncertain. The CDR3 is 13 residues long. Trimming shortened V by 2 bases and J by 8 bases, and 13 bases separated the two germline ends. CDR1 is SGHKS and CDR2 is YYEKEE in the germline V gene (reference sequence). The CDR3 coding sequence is TGTGCCAGCAGCTTTGGACCGGTTGAAGGCTACACCTTC. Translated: CASSFGPVEGYTF.

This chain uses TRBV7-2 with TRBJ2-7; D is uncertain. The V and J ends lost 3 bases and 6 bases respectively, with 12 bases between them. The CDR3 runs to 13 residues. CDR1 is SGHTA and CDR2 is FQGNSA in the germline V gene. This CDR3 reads CASSFRRVGEQYF. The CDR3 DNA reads TGTGCCAGCAGCTTCCGTCGGGTCGGCGAGCAGTACTTC.

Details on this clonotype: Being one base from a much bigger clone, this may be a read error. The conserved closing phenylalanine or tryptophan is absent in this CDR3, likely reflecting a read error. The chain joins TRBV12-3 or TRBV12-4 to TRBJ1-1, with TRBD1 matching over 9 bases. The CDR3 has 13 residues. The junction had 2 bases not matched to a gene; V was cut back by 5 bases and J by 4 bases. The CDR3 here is CASSKTGGTEAFI. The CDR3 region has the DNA TGTGCCAGCAGTAAGACAGGGGGCACTGAAGCTTTCATT.

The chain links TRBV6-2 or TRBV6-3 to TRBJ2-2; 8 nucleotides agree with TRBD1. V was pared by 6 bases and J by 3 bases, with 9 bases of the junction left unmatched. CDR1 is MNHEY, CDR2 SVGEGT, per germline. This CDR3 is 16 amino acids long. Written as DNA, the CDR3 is TGTGCCAGCAGGACCACAGGGGGTTCTTACACCGGGGAGCTGTTTTTT. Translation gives CASRTTGGSYTGELFF.

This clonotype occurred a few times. The CDR3 sequence: CASSLVGERNTEAFF. Written as DNA, the CDR3 is TGTGCCAGCAGCTTGGTGGGAGAGCGAAACACTGAAGCTTTCTTT. V is TRBV5-4 and J is TRBJ1-1; D gene uncertain. Deletions cut 0 bases from V and 2 bases from J, with 11 bases between. Looked up from germline, CDR1 is SGHNT and CDR2 is YYREEE (reference sequence). CDR3 length: 15 residues.

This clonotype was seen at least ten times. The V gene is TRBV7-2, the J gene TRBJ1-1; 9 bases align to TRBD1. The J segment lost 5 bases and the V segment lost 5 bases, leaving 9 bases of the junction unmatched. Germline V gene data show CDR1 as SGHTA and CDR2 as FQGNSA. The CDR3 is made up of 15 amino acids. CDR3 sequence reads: CASSPHRGRRTEAFF. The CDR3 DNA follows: TGTGCCAGCAGCCCGCACAGGGGGCGGAGGACTGAAGCTTTCTTT.

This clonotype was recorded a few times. The CDR3 bases are TGTGCCAGCAGTCGTTGGGGGGTGGGGACAGATACGCAGTATTTT. The encoded protein is CASSRWGVGTDTQYF. The V call is TRBV6-1, the J call TRBJ2-3; tentatively, D is TRBD2 (6 bases). CDR3 size: 15 residues. The germline CDR1 and CDR2 sequences are MNHNS and SASEGT. The V end was cut by 5 bases, the J end by 3 bases, with 15 bases between.

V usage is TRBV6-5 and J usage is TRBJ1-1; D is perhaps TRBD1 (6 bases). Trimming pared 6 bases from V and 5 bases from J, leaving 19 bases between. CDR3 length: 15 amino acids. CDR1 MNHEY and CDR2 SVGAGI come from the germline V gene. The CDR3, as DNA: TGTGCCAGCAGCTCCGCCTGGGGGGCGCGGACTGAAGCTTTCTTT. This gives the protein CASSSAWGARTEAFF.

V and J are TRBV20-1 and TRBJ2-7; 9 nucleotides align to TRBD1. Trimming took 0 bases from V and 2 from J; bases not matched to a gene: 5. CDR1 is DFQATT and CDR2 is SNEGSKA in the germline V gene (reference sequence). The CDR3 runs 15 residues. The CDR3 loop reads CSARELGTGTYEQYF. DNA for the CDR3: TGCAGTGCTAGAGAGCTCGGGACAGGGACCTACGAGCAGTACTTC.

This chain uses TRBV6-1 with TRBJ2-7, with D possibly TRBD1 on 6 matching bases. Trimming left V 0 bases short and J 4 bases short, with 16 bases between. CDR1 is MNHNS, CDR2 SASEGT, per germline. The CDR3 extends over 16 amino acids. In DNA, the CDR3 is TGTGCCAGCAGTGAAGCTTCGTGGGACACCTCTTACGAGCAGTACTTC. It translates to CASSEASWDTSYEQYF.